These 28 T cell receptor beta chains were all obtained from the same sample, sequenced in a study of T-cell memory formation after mild COVID-19. TCRdb processed the 5' RACE reads anew with MiXCR; each CDR3 protein has one entry. Of about 50,000 distinct CDR3 sequences listed, roughly 12% were seen once; the top ten hold about 24%. Sequencing input: PBMCs or a T cell subset sorted from them (not recorded which). All receptors come from a man aged 18 to 29 who had mild COVID-19 (a few samples of this study predate the infection). Cell type and time point are not known.

The chain combines TRBV15 with TRBJ1-2; TRBD1 might be the D (6 bases). CDR1 and CDR2 (germline): LNHNV, YYDKDF (reference sequence). V lost 5 bases and J 8 bases, leaving 21 bases between the germline ends. CDR3 length: 15 residues. The CDR3, as DNA: TGTGCCACCAGCCCAAGTCAACAGGGAGTTCGAGGCTACACCTTC. Its protein product is CATSPSQQGVRGYTF.

In its sample, this clonotype was seen a few times. The chain recombines TRBV7-9 with TRBJ2-4; D is undetermined. Trimming pared 6 bases from V and 8 bases from J, leaving 11 bases between. The germline CDR1 and CDR2 sequences are SEHNR and FQNEAQ (reference sequence). The CDR3 has 12 residues. CDR3: CASSHQVDIQYF. The CDR3, as DNA: TGTGCCAGCAGTCATCAGGTTGACATTCAGTACTTC.

The CDR3 sequence is CASSEGLARSQETQYF. The CDR3 DNA is TGTGCCAGCAGTGAAGGGCTAGCAAGGTCCCAAGAGACCCAGTACTTC. This chain connects TRBV6-1 to TRBJ2-5; maybe TRBD2 (5 bases). CDR3 length equals 16 residues. With 1 base removed from V and 1 base from J, the gap between germline ends came to 13 bases. The germline V gene encodes CDR1 MNHNS and CDR2 SASEGT.

The chain is built from TRBV4-3 and TRBJ2-7; TRBD2 matches 12 bases. CDR1 and CDR2 (germline): LGHNA, YSLEER. Trimming cost V 4 bases and J 7 bases; bases outside gene matches: 11. CDR3 size: 16 residues. CDR3 nucleotides: TGCGCCAGCAGCCGAACGACTAGCGGGGGCCGGGGGGAGCAGTACTTC. Protein: CASSRTTSGGRGEQYF.

The J gene is TRBJ1-3, the V gene TRBV7-2; D call uncertain. CDR3 size: 15 residues. Germline-derived CDR1 and CDR2 are SGHTA and FQGNSA. With 5 bases removed from V and 4 bases from J, the gap between germline ends came to 15 bases. CDR3 nucleotides: TGTGCCAGCAGCCCTATGGAACATGCGGGAAACACCATATATTTT. Translated, it gives CASSPMEHAGNTIYF.

The rearrangement uses TRBV12-3 or TRBV12-4 and TRBJ1-1; a weak D match, TRBD1 (5 bases). The CDR3 runs to 14 residues. The V and J ends lost 4 bases and 2 bases respectively, with 11 bases between them. The DNA for the CDR3 is TGTGCCAGCAGTTCCTCGGACACCAACACTGAAGCTTTCTTT. Protein: CASSSSDTNTEAFF.

This clonotype was seen at least ten times. The rearrangement links TRBV7-9 to TRBJ2-1; TRBD1 matches at 11 bases. This CDR3 region has 15 residues. Germline V gene lookup returns CDR1 SEHNR and CDR2 FQNEAQ (reference sequence). The ends lost 1 base at V and 10 bases at J; junction bases unmatched: 6. The DNA of the CDR3 is TGTGCCAGCAGCTTAGTGGGACAGGGGGGCCCAGAGCAGTTCTTC. Translation gives CASSLVGQGGPEQFF.

The CDR3 sequence: CASSHTGTGEQPQHF. The CDR3 coding sequence is TGTGCCAGCAGCCACACCGGGACAGGGGAACAGCCCCAGCATTTT. J is TRBJ1-5 and V is TRBV4-2, with 10 bases lining up with TRBD1. With 3 bases clipped from V and 7 bases from J, the junction kept 6 bases outside the gene matches. Germline-derived CDR1 and CDR2 are LGHNA and YNFKEQ. The CDR3 consists of 15 residues.

This clonotype has only a few counts. J is TRBJ2-2 and V is TRBV6-5; no clear D gene. This CDR3 has 14 residues. CDR1 is MNHEY and CDR2 is SVGAGI in the germline V gene. Trimming stripped 5 bases from V and 5 bases from J, with 12 bases between. CDR3 residues: CASSRRPETGELFF. CDR3 in DNA: TGTGCCAGCAGTAGGCGACCTGAAACCGGGGAGCTGTTTTTT.

Many counts were recorded for this clonotype. The chain couples TRBV7-2 to TRBJ1-2; perhaps TRBD1 as D (5 bases). The germline CDR1 and CDR2 sequences are SGHTA and FQGNSA. V gave up 5 bases and J gave up 0 bases, with 16 bases separating them. There are 16 residues in the CDR3. The CDR3 coding sequence is TGTGCCAGCAGCCCCCCTTGGGGCTCGACTAACTATGGCTACACCTTC. Translation gives CASSPPWGSTNYGYTF.

The gene calls are TRBV4-2 and TRBJ2-3; D might be TRBD1 or TRBD2, each matching 6 bases. Trimming removed 0 bases at V and 1 base at J, with 14 bases between. Germline CDR1 LGHNA, CDR2 YNFKEQ. The CDR3 contains 17 residues. CDR3 in DNA: TGTGCCAGCAGCCAAGATGGGGGGCCTAGCCGCACAGATACGCAGTATTTT. Translated: CASSQDGGPSRTDTQYF.

Only a few counts were recorded for this clonotype. The chain carries TRBV7-2 and TRBJ2-3; 8 nucleotides agree with TRBD2. This CDR3 has 14 residues. J lost 6 bases, V lost 8 bases, and 10 bases had no gene match. Per the germline V gene, CDR1 is SGHTA and CDR2 is FQGNSA. This CDR3 reads CASRKRLATDTQYF. In DNA form, the CDR3 reads TGTGCCAGCCGGAAACGACTAGCGACGGATACGCAGTATTTT.

This clonotype has a handful of counts. The J gene is TRBJ1-1, the V gene TRBV7-6, with D perhaps TRBD1 (6 bases). The germline V gene has CDR1 SGHVS and CDR2 FNYEAQ. The CDR3 spans 13 residues. The V and J ends lost 5 bases and 8 bases respectively, with 15 bases between them. The CDR3 DNA reads as TGTGCCAGCAGCGTACAAACAGGGACCGAAGCTTTCTTT. It translates to CASSVQTGTEAFF.

This clonotype has only a few counts. V gene TRBV7-3 combines with J gene TRBJ2-1, with no clear D. Germline lookup yields CDR1 SGHTA and CDR2 FQGTGA. With 6 bases removed from V and 7 bases from J, the gap between germline ends came to 13 bases. The CDR3 has 13 residues. Here the CDR3 reads CASSPGSSNEQFF. The CDR3 DNA is TGTGCCAGCAGTCCAGGAAGCTCGAATGAGCAGTTCTTC.

This clonotype was detected a few times. The chain couples TRBV9 to TRBJ2-3; 11 nucleotides agree with TRBD2. Germline V gene lookup returns CDR1 SGDLS and CDR2 YYNGEE. This CDR3 comprises 17 residues. Trimming removed 0 bases from V and 2 bases from J; junction bases left unmatched: 5. CDR3 sequence: CASSVVGTSGPTDTQYF. CDR3 DNA sequence: TGTGCCAGCAGCGTAGTAGGGACTAGCGGCCCCACAGATACGCAGTATTTT.

This clonotype was recorded many times. The chain is built from TRBV5-1 and TRBJ2-4; 7 bases fit TRBD1. The germline gives CDR1 SGHRS, CDR2 YFSETQ. The CDR3 is made up of 13 amino acids. Trimming cost V 0 bases and J 7 bases; bases outside gene matches: 1. The CDR3 loop is CASSLVGQNIQYF. The DNA of the CDR3 is TGCGCCAGCAGCTTGGTGGGACAGAACATTCAGTACTTC.

This clonotype was picked up many times. The rearrangement links TRBV7-2 to TRBJ1-6; possible D gene TRBD1, 6 bases. Germline CDR1 reads SGHTA; CDR2 reads FQGNSA. This CDR3 has 13 amino acids. V was trimmed by 3 bases and J by 7 bases, leaving 7 bases between them. The CDR3 coding sequence is TGTGCCAGCAGCTTCCAGGGGAATTCACCCCTCCACTTT. Its translation: CASSFQGNSPLHF.

This clonotype was detected only a few times. The chain couples TRBV4-2 to TRBJ2-7; possibly TRBD2 for D (6 bases). V gave up 3 bases and J gave up 0 bases, with 12 bases separating them. The CDR3 loop spans 15 amino acids. Germline CDR1 reads LGHNA; CDR2 reads YNFKEQ. CDR3: CASSQGGVSSYEQYF. The CDR3, as DNA: TGTGCCAGCAGCCAGGGCGGGGTAAGCTCCTACGAGCAGTACTTC.

This clonotype was recorded a few times. This chain uses TRBV20-1 with TRBJ1-4, with D uncertain. Trimming left V 0 bases short and J 0 bases short, with 2 bases between. Germline V CDR1 and CDR2: DFQATT, SNEGSKA (reference sequence). The CDR3 runs to 13 residues. The CDR3 DNA sequence: TGCAGTGCTAGAGAACCAACTAATGAAAAACTGTTTTTT. It codes for CSAREPTNEKLFF.

This rearrangement joins TRBV28 to TRBJ2-7; 8 positions agree with TRBD1. The CDR3 covers 13 residues. The trim removed 6 bases at V and 6 bases at J, leaving 7 bases unmatched. Germline V gene data show CDR1 as MDHEN and CDR2 as SYDVKM. The CDR3 is CASSTTGGSEQYV. The CDR3 DNA sequence: TGTGCCAGCAGCACTACAGGGGGAAGCGAGCAGTACGTC.

V gene TRBV5-5 combines with J gene TRBJ1-6; D remains unclear. V was trimmed by 1 base and J by 8 bases, leaving 10 bases between them. The CDR3 is 14 amino acids. Germline lookup yields CDR1 SGHKS and CDR2 YYEKEE (reference sequence). The chain's CDR3 is CASSLRARDSPLHF. Here the CDR3 DNA reads TGTGCCAGCAGCTTGCGGGCAAGGGATTCACCCCTCCACTTT.

This clonotype has a count of ten or more. The chain links TRBV6-2 or TRBV6-3 to TRBJ2-5, with a tentative D call TRBD1 (5 bases). CDR3 length: 16 amino acids. The germline V gene encodes CDR1 MNHEY and CDR2 SVGEGT. Trimming removed 5 bases from V and 0 bases from J, with 16 bases in between. The CDR3 nucleotides are TGTGCCAGCAGTCCCCGGCAGGGTGCGGACCAAGAGACCCAGTACTTC. It specifies CASSPRQGADQETQYF.

The J gene is TRBJ1-6, the V gene TRBV5-1, with 8 bases lining up with TRBD1. This CDR3 contains 14 residues. Germline-derived CDR1 and CDR2 are SGHRS and YFSETQ. The trim removed 0 bases at V and 11 bases at J, leaving 4 bases unmatched. The CDR3 nucleotides are TGCGCCAGCAGCTTGGGGACAGGGTCCCCACCCCTCCACTTT. Its protein is CASSLGTGSPPLHF.

This clonotype was seen a handful of times. Mismatch with germline at one junction end may stem from a read error. The chain employs TRBV6-2 or TRBV6-3 and TRBJ1-1; D is undetermined. This CDR3 region has 14 residues. Germline CDR1 is MNHEY and CDR2 is SVGEGT. CDR3: CASSYSPGETEVFF. The CDR3 region has the DNA TGTGCCAGCAGTTACTCCCCGGGAGAGACTGAAGTTTTCTTT.

This clonotype was counted only a few times. The V call is TRBV25-1, the J call TRBJ2-5; 8 positions match TRBD1. The CDR3 consists of 13 residues. Germline V gene sequence: CDR1 MGHDK, CDR2 SYGVNS. The J segment lost 5 bases and the V segment lost 5 bases, leaving 4 bases of the junction unmatched. The CDR3 here is CASSRRQGETQYF. Here the CDR3 DNA reads TGTGCCAGCAGTCGTCGACAGGGGGAGACCCAGTACTTC.

This rearrangement joins TRBV5-1 to TRBJ2-3, with 10 bases aligning to TRBD1. V was clipped by 6 bases and J by 3 bases; unmatched bases: 4. This CDR3 contains 14 residues. CDR1 and CDR2 (germline): SGHRS, YFSETQ. The CDR3 is CASTPGQGTDTQYF. DNA of the CDR3: TGCGCCAGCACACCGGGACAGGGGACAGATACGCAGTATTTT.

This clonotype was counted a few times. The V call is TRBV14, the J call TRBJ2-3; D remains ambiguous. The V gene's germline CDR1 is SGHDN and CDR2 FVKESK. The CDR3 covers 16 residues. V was clipped by 3 bases and J by 0 bases, with 13 bases between them. CDR3 in amino acids: CASSHSRLPSTDTQYF. CDR3 nucleotide sequence: TGTGCCAGCAGCCACTCTAGACTCCCGAGCACAGATACGCAGTATTTT.

This clonotype was observed many times. V gene TRBV12-3 or TRBV12-4 combines with J gene TRBJ2-7; 8 bases match TRBD1. The CDR3 totals 14 residues. After removal of 5 bases from V and 2 bases from J, the junction contained 5 bases not matched to a gene. The DNA of the CDR3 is TGTGCCAGCAGTAAAGGACAGGGCGCCTACGAGCAGTACGTC. Its translation: CASSKGQGAYEQYV.